These 25 T cell receptor beta chains share one sample of origin, sequenced in a study of cytomegalovirus exposure and HLA in healthy donors. PCR used 60 Vbeta primers and 13 Jbeta primers. Libraries were prepared by immunoSEQ multiplex PCR; TCRdb keeps only in-frame clonotypes and omits some of them. The top ten hold 6.5% to 8% of the sample, which has tens of thousands of clones, approximately 75% seen once. The sample consisted of PBMCs. These receptors originate from a human donor in good health.

In this sample, this clone turned up a few times. The V gene is TRBV9, the J gene TRBJ1-1, with a possible D match to TRBD1 (6 bases). CDR1 SGDLS and CDR2 YYNGEE come from the germline V gene. The length of the CDR3 is 16 residues. The ends were cut back, 2 bases at V and 6 bases at J, with 20 bases in the middle. The CDR3 loop is CASSVDPGVQVAEAFF. The CDR3 nucleotides are TGTGCCAGCAGCGTCGATCCAGGGGTACAGGTTGCTGAAGCTTTCTTT.

The V gene is TRBV15, the J gene TRBJ2-1; possibly TRBD2 for D (5 bases). Trimming shortened V by 0 bases and J by 5 bases, and 20 bases separated the two germline ends. This CDR3 comprises 18 residues. Per the germline V gene, CDR1 is LNHNV and CDR2 is YYDKDF (reference sequence). The DNA for the CDR3 is TGTGCCACCAGCAGAGATGTTGTGCAATTCAAACTAGACAATGAGCAGTTCTTC. Translation: CATSRDVVQFKLDNEQFF. Together with reference TRBV15 and TRBJ2-1, the CDR3 gives the full variable domain: DAMVIQNPRYQVTQFGKPVTLSCSQTLNHNVMYWYQQKSSQAPKLLFHYYDKDFNNEADTPDNFQSRRPNTSFCFLDIRSPGLGDTAMYLCATSRDVVQFKLDNEQFFGPGTRLTVL.

This chain joins TRBV11-3 and TRBJ2-1, with 8 bases lining up with TRBD2. Per the germline V gene, CDR1 is SGHNT and CDR2 is YENEEA. V lost 0 bases and J lost 6; bases outside the gene matches: 7. This CDR3 region has 16 residues. CDR3 DNA sequence: TGTGCCAGCAGCTTAGATGGCCAGCGGGGGTTCAATGAGCAGTTCTTC. This codes for CASSLDGQRGFNEQFF.

The chain links TRBV28 to TRBJ1-2; TRBD1 is a possible D gene (5 bases). Germline CDR1 reads MDHEN; CDR2 reads SYDVKM. V was pared by 6 bases and J by 0 bases, with 5 bases between. The CDR3 sequence is 12 residues long. CDR3 DNA sequence: TGTGCCAGCAGGGGGCCTAACTATGGCTACACCTTC. Translating it yields CASRGPNYGYTF.

This sequence joins TRBV6-6 and TRBJ1-1, with TRBD1 identical over 8 bases. This CDR3 has 15 residues. After removal of 2 bases from V and 7 bases from J, the junction contained 9 bases not matched to a gene. Looked up from germline, CDR1 is MNHNY and CDR2 is SVGAGI (reference sequence). CDR3 sequence reads: CASSYPRTGGDEAFF. The CDR3 coding sequence is TGTGCCAGCAGTTACCCTCGAACAGGGGGTGATGAAGCTTTCTTT.

The rearrangement links TRBV9 to TRBJ2-3; D may be TRBD2 (6 bases). From germline, CDR1 is SGDLS and CDR2 YYNGEE. Trimming removed 4 bases at V and 6 bases at J, with 15 bases between. This CDR3 has 14 residues. The chain's CDR3 is CASSKGLSGDTQYF. The CDR3 nucleotides read TGTGCCAGCAGCAAGGGTCTAAGCGGGGATACGCAGTATTTT.

In this sample, this clone turned up a few times. This sequence joins TRBV6-1 and TRBJ1-1; 7 bases match TRBD1. Germline V gene lookup returns CDR1 MNHNS and CDR2 SASEGT. V lost 0 bases, J lost 10 bases, and 8 bases stayed unmatched. This CDR3 spans 14 amino acids. The CDR3 loop is CASSEAWDSLSAFF. CDR3 DNA: TGTGCCAGCAGTGAAGCTTGGGACAGTCTTTCAGCTTTCTTT.

The chain carries TRBV6-1 and TRBJ2-5, with D maybe TRBD2 (7 bases). V was clipped by 3 bases and J by 5 bases, with 25 bases between them. The CDR3 totals 18 residues. The germline V gene has CDR1 MNHNS and CDR2 SASEGT. The CDR3 DNA is TGTGCCAGCAGTGATAGGGGTTTGGGGGGGGGCCTCAGGGAGACCCAGTACTTC. It encodes CASSDRGLGGGLRETQYF.

This chain links TRBV7-6 with TRBJ2-7, with a tentative D call TRBD2 (5 bases). The germline V and J ends were trimmed by 5 bases and 1 base, with 12 bases remaining between them. CDR1 and CDR2 (germline): SGHVS, FNYEAQ. The CDR3 consists of 14 residues. This CDR3 reads CASSLAGRSYEQYF. The CDR3 DNA sequence: TGTGCCAGCAGCCTGGCGGGCAGGTCCTACGAGCAGTACTTC.

This clone has a single count. The chain joins TRBV2 to TRBJ1-1; D is perhaps TRBD1 (6 bases). CDR1 SNHLY and CDR2 FYNNEI come from the germline V gene. Between the trimmed V and J ends, which lost 6 bases and 7 bases, there was a span of 12 bases. The CDR3 totals 12 residues. The CDR3 protein is CASRGGGVEAFF. For the CDR3, the DNA is TGTGCCAGCAGAGGAGGGGGGGTTGAAGCTTTCTTT.

This rearrangement joins TRBV14 to TRBJ1-2; tentative D call: TRBD1 (6 bases). Germline loops: CDR1 SGHDN, CDR2 FVKESK. This CDR3 has 18 residues. Deletions cut 0 bases from V and 0 bases from J, with 17 bases between. The CDR3 region has the DNA TGTGCCAGCAGCCAAGACCTTACTTTACAGGGTACTAACTATGGCTACACCTTC. It codes for CASSQDLTLQGTNYGYTF.

The chain couples TRBV6-1 to TRBJ1-2; 10 nucleotides line up with TRBD1. Germline trimming cut 6 bases from V and 8 bases from J; bases unmatched to any gene: 6. This CDR3 is built from 13 residues. The germline V gene has CDR1 MNHNS and CDR2 SASEGT. The CDR3 region is CASRDRGIWGYTF. For the CDR3, the DNA is TGTGCCAGCAGGGACAGGGGGATTTGGGGCTACACCTTC.

The rearrangement uses TRBV18 and TRBJ2-7; a possible D gene is TRBD1 (5 bases). Germline CDR1 KGHSH, CDR2 LQKENI. The CDR3 spans 12 residues. Trimming cost V 5 bases and J 7 bases, with 12 bases left between them. The DNA of the CDR3 is TGTGCCAGCTCAACCTCAGGGCGGGAGCAGTACTTC. It encodes CASSTSGREQYF.

This chain links TRBV7-8 with TRBJ1-1; 8 nucleotides agree with TRBD1. The germline gives CDR1 SGHVS, CDR2 FQNEAQ. The V segment lost 10 bases and the J segment 7 bases; nucleotides outside the gene matches: 5. This CDR3 has 11 residues. The CDR3 DNA sequence: TGTGCCACAGGGACAGGCAGTGAAGCTTTCTTT. Its translation is CATGTGSEAFF.

This clone was seen a handful of times. The genes are TRBV29-1 and TRBJ2-5, with 8 nucleotides matching TRBD2. V gave up 6 bases and J gave up 0 bases; unmatched junction bases: 9. The CDR3 loop spans 15 amino acids. Germline V CDR1 and CDR2: SQVTM, ANQGSEA. This CDR3 is CSVPRGGEDQETQYF. For the CDR3, the DNA is TGCAGCGTCCCCCGGGGGGGGGAGGACCAAGAGACCCAGTACTTC.

V usage is TRBV7-8 and J usage is TRBJ2-5; D might be TRBD1 (5 bases). Matching the DNA end better, TRBJ2-7 makes the J call doubtful. Germline assignment: CDR1 SGHVS and CDR2 FQNEAQ. The length of the CDR3 is 14 residues. CDR3 in DNA: TGTGCCAGCAGCACTGGACACAGCTCCTACGAGCAGTACTTC. Translated, it gives CASSTGHSSYEQYF.

V usage is TRBV18 and J usage is TRBJ1-3; the D gene is possibly TRBD1 (5 bases). Germline loops: CDR1 KGHSH, CDR2 LQKENI. Trimming pared 3 bases from V and 0 bases from J, leaving 9 bases between. The CDR3 length is 15 residues. The CDR3 DNA sequence: TGTGCCAGCTCACCCTCGGACATCTCTGGAAACACCATATATTTT. It translates to CASSPSDISGNTIYF.

The chain links TRBV6-5 to TRBJ2-3, with D perhaps matching TRBD2 (6 bases). The germline CDR1 and CDR2 sequences are MNHEY and SVGAGI. The CDR3 spans 15 residues. The V gene lost 7 bases and the J gene lost 0 bases, with 14 bases spanning the gap. CDR3 loop: CASTSAGSSTDTQYF. The CDR3 DNA is TGTGCCAGCACCAGTGCGGGGAGCAGCACAGATACGCAGTATTTT.

The rearrangement links TRBV6-5 to TRBJ1-1, with D unclear. Trimming took off 5 bases at V and 5 bases at J, with 9 bases between the two ends. The length of the CDR3 is 12 residues. Germline V gene sequence: CDR1 MNHEY, CDR2 SVGAGI. The CDR3 reads CASSRPRTEAFF. The CDR3 DNA sequence: TGTGCCAGCAGTCGCCCGAGAACTGAAGCTTTCTTT.

The CDR3 protein is CASSVTGGGASDTQYF. CDR3 sequence (DNA): TGTGCCAGCAGCGTAACGGGCGGGGGGGCCTCGGATACGCAGTATTTT. The chain combines TRBV9 with TRBJ2-3; 9 positions agree with TRBD2. CDR3 length: 16 residues. In germline, CDR1 is SGDLS, CDR2 YYNGEE. V was clipped by 1 base and J by 6 bases; unmatched bases: 9. The full variable domain, its missing parts supplied by reference TRBV9 and TRBJ2-3, is DSGVTQTPKHLITATGQRVTLRCSPRSGDLSVYWYQQSLDQGLQFLIQYYNGEERAKGNILERFSAQQFPDLHSELNLSSLELGDSALYFCASSVTGGGASDTQYFGPGTRLTVL.

V and J are TRBV27 and TRBJ2-3; 7 nucleotides match TRBD2. This CDR3 has 16 residues. V lost 0 bases to trimming and J lost 3 bases; unmatched junction nucleotides: 6. Germline V gene lookup returns CDR1 MNHEY and CDR2 SMNVEV (reference sequence). The CDR3 spells CASSLSGRGRTDTQYF. DNA of the CDR3: TGTGCCAGCAGTTTATCAGGGCGGGGGAGAACAGATACGCAGTATTTT.

The chain employs TRBV28 and TRBJ1-6, with 7 bases that match TRBD1. With V trimmed by 6 bases and J by 7 bases, 12 bases remained unmatched. Germline V gene sequence: CDR1 MDHEN, CDR2 SYDVKM. The CDR3 totals 16 residues. CDR3 sequence (DNA): TGTGCCAGCAGATCTACGTCCGGGACAGCAAATTCACCCCTCCACTTT. It specifies CASRSTSGTANSPLHF.

V gene TRBV30 combines with J gene TRBJ1-5; possibly TRBD1 for D (6 bases). This CDR3 region has 16 residues. Trimming cost V 0 bases and J 5 bases, with 17 bases left between them. Germline V CDR1 and CDR2: GTSNPN, SVGIG (reference sequence). CDR3 region: CAWSVGTPLTYQPQHF. In nucleotides, the CDR3 is TGTGCCTGGAGTGTCGGGACACCTTTAACCTATCAGCCCCAGCATTTT.

This clone appeared a few times. The chain couples TRBV4-1 to TRBJ1-4; the match to TRBD1 covers 8 bases. Germline V gene sequence: CDR1 MGHRA, CDR2 YSYEKL. The CDR3 is made up of 16 amino acids. V shed 2 bases and J 5 bases; nucleotides not matched to a gene: 7. The CDR3 spells CASSQRTGTYNEKLFF. The CDR3 DNA reads as TGCGCCAGCAGCCAAAGGACAGGGACTTACAATGAAAAACTGTTTTTT.

The chain joins TRBV4-1 to TRBJ1-5; a possible D gene is TRBD1 (6 bases). The CDR3 runs 16 residues. V was clipped by 1 base and J by 3 bases, with 13 bases between them. CDR1 is MGHRA and CDR2 is YSYEKL in the germline V gene. The CDR3 DNA is TGCGCCAGCAGCCAAGTGGAACAGGGAGACAATCAGCCCCAGCATTTT. Protein sequence: CASSQVEQGDNQPQHF.